Described below is a single T cell receptor (beta chain) sequence and its context. Documented time point: pretreatment peripheral blood. Sequencing was performed with immunoSEQ multiplex PCR; in TCRdb, only in-frame clones are kept and a portion is missing. The table lists approximately 70,000 clones, over 80% of them singletons. This sample stems from a study of PD-L1 blockade in urothelial cancer. The overall study: Researchers found blood samples held a median of roughly 140,000 T cells.

After removal of 6 bases from V and 0 bases from J, the junction contained 11 bases not matched to a gene. Germline V gives CDR1 SQVTM, CDR2 ANQGSEA. The CDR3 totals 16 residues. The rearrangement joins TRBV29-1 to TRBJ2-3; 8 bases fit TRBD2. Here the sequenced sample was PBMCs, taken around atezolizumab (anti-PD-L1) treatment. This sequence was found in a woman in her 70s with urothelial cancer. The CDR3 region is CSVVGVGGRSTDTQYF. In DNA, the CDR3 is TGCAGCGTCGTGGGAGTGGGCGGGAGGAGCACAGATACGCAGTATTTT.